This T cell receptor (beta chain) was identified during a study of blood T cell repertoires in COVID-19. The CDR3 consists of 18 residues. Trimming took 2 bases from V and 2 from J; bases not matched to a gene: 5. The V gene's germline CDR1 is KGHDR and CDR2 SFDVKD. Here immunoSEQ multiplex PCR was the method, and the copy in TCRdb shows in-frame clones only, minus some. The table lists some 360,000 clones, more than 75% of them singletons, with about 2.3% in the top ten. The TCR comes from a woman aged 60-70 years with COVID-19, enrolled during active disease. Material: peripheral blood. The chain joins TRBV24-1 to TRBJ2-2; 12 bases line up with TRBD1. This CDR3 is CATSDYPGQGANTGELFF. CDR3 in DNA: TGTGCCACCAGTGATTACCCGGGACAGGGGGCTAACACCGGGGAGCTGTTTTTT.